The clone carrying this T cell receptor (beta chain) was seen once. Its antigen is unidentified. Per the original data handling: Junction-only sequences produced by ImmunoSEQ had no quality scores, so filtering differed. Produced via immunoSEQ multiplex PCR; TCRdb's table is partial and in-frame only. From that table come the V and J calls and clone size; the DNA was used to work out D and trimming. The table lists around 2.5 million clones, 93% of them singletons. CD4+ cells yielded CD45RA+ naive and CD45RA-negative memory subsets. The data belong to a study of shared clonotypes between healthy human individuals. V lost 3 bases and J lost 1; bases outside the gene matches: 6. CDR1 is SGDLS, CDR2 YYNGEE, per germline. The CDR3 spans 16 residues. Study results and limitations: Among a few donors, roughly 5% of naive CD4 clonotypes were found in common. Estimated richness values were generally larger in naive subsets than in memory subsets.

The rearrangement joins TRBV9 to TRBJ2-3, with 9 positions matching TRBD1. The sample taken for sequencing was naive CD4+ T cells from PBMCs. Indicated subset: CD45RA+ positively selected. The receptor's source is a man aged 18 to 30 in good health. Some clones in this sample may be carry-over from other donors' samples. DNA for the CDR3: TGTGCCAGCAGCGCGGCCGGGACAGGGCGCACAGATACGCAGTATTTT. Encoded protein: CASSAAGTGRTDTQYF.